The clone carrying this TCR beta chain was counted ten times or more. Compared with germline, one end of the junction differs, possibly owing to a read error. The data belong to a study of CD8 T cells in ankylosing spondylitis. This CDR3 is 13 amino acids long. TCRdb re-derived calls from the 5' RACE reads in MiXCR, one entry per CDR3 protein. The sample yields approximately 250,000 distinct CDR3 sequences, 10% to 13% seen once. The chain combines TRBV12-3 or TRBV12-4 with TRBJ1-1; D remains unclear. The TCR originated in a male donor with ankylosing spondylitis or in good health (not recorded which). The sample consisted of blood, either unsorted or a sorted T cell fraction (not recorded which). The CDR3 nucleotides are TGTGCCAGCCGTTTGTCTGTGAACACTGAAGCTTTCTTT. Translated, it gives CASRLSVNTEAFF.